One and the same sample provided the 30 T cell receptor beta chains below, sequenced in a study of blood T cell repertoires in COVID-19. Method: immunoSEQ multiplex PCR; TCRdb's copy keeps in-frame clones and lacks some. The sample shows about 350,000 clones, about 87% of them seen only once. Source material: PBMCs or T cells enriched from blood (not recorded which). These receptors were collected from a woman under 40 who had recovered from COVID-19.

V gene TRBV5-1 combines with J gene TRBJ1-4; the match to TRBD1 covers 8 bases. The CDR3 length is 15 residues. Germline V lookup: CDR1 SGHRS, CDR2 YFSETQ. Unmatched junction bases numbered 9, after V lost 4 bases and J lost 7 bases. CDR3 sequence (DNA): TGCGCCAGCAGCGTCACAGGGGGAGTAAGTGAAAAACTGTTTTTT. Translating gives CASSVTGGVSEKLFF.

There are a few counts of this clone. The chain recombines TRBV14 with TRBJ1-2; D is undetermined. Germline CDR1 reads SGHDN; CDR2 reads FVKESK. Between the trimmed V and J ends, which lost 5 bases and 3 bases, there was a span of 10 bases. The CDR3 runs to 13 residues. Here the CDR3 reads CASSFGYHYGYTF. The CDR3 nucleotides read TGTGCCAGCAGCTTCGGTTATCACTATGGCTACACCTTC.

The chain combines TRBV5-5 with TRBJ2-2; 7 bases are a match to TRBD1. CDR3 size: 15 residues. The germline gives CDR1 SGHKS, CDR2 YYEKEE (reference sequence). Unmatched junction bases numbered 4, after V lost 3 bases and J lost 2 bases. CDR3 amino acids: CASSWGQSNTGELFF. The CDR3 bases are TGTGCCAGCAGCTGGGGACAGAGTAACACCGGGGAGCTGTTTTTT. Full variable domain (missing parts from reference TRBV5-5 and TRBJ2-2): DAGVTQSPTHLIKTRGQQVTLRCSPISGHKSVSWYQQVLGQGPQFIFQYYEKEERGRGNFPDRFSARQFPNYSSELNVNALLLGDSALYLCASSWGQSNTGELFFGEGSRLTVL.

The V and J genes are TRBV6-5 and TRBJ1-3; tentative D call: TRBD1 (5 bases). Germline V CDR1 and CDR2: MNHEY, SVGAGI. V shed 2 bases and J shed 0 bases, with 8 bases lying between them. This CDR3 comprises 15 residues. The CDR3 reads CASSYTGPSGNTIYF. CDR3 bases: TGTGCCAGCAGTTACACAGGCCCCTCTGGAAACACCATATATTTT.

The V and J genes are TRBV12-3 or TRBV12-4 and TRBJ1-2, with D possibly being TRBD1 (5 bases). Trimming cost V 6 bases and J 2 bases, with 10 bases left between them. The CDR3 loop spans 13 amino acids. The DNA of the CDR3 is TGTGCCAGCAGGCCGACAGAGAACTATGGCTACACCTTC. Translation gives CASRPTENYGYTF.

The J gene is TRBJ1-4, the V gene TRBV4-1, with D possibly matching TRBD1 (5 bases). The CDR3 is made up of 14 amino acids. Germline V gene data show CDR1 as MGHRA and CDR2 as YSYEKL. V dropped 7 bases and J dropped 8 bases, with 17 bases sitting between them. The CDR3 loop is CASNQGQSAEKLFF. The CDR3 coding sequence is TGCGCCAGCAACCAGGGCCAGTCGGCCGAAAAACTGTTTTTT.

The chain links TRBV7-2 to TRBJ1-1; 7 bases fit TRBD1. V shed 6 bases, J shed 2 bases, and the junction held 3 bases outside the gene matches. Germline V gives CDR1 SGHTA, CDR2 FQGNSA. There are 13 residues in the CDR3. The CDR3 DNA is TGTGCCAGCAGACAGGGGATCAACACTGAAGCTTTCTTT. Translated, it gives CASRQGINTEAFF.

This chain uses TRBV7-8 with TRBJ1-2, with no clear D. This CDR3 is built from 18 residues. Trimming cost V 2 bases and J 0 bases, with 19 bases left between them. CDR1 is SGHVS, CDR2 FQNEAQ, per germline. The CDR3 here is CASSLQGGGYTTNYGYTF. In DNA, the CDR3 is TGTGCCAGCAGCTTACAAGGAGGAGGTTATACCACTAACTATGGCTACACCTTC.

The rearrangement uses TRBV3-1 (or the pseudogene TRBV3-2) and TRBJ2-5; TRBD2 agrees at 8 bases. The germline V gene encodes CDR1 LGHDT and CDR2 YNNKEL (reference sequence). The CDR3 loop spans 16 amino acids. V lost 0 bases to trimming and J lost 5 bases; unmatched junction nucleotides: 8. CDR3 sequence: CASSQDIGGGIETQYF. Here the CDR3 DNA reads TGTGCCAGCAGCCAAGATATCGGCGGGGGGATTGAGACCCAGTACTTC.

V usage is TRBV5-6 and J usage is TRBJ2-7; D not resolved. Between the trimmed V and J ends, which lost 6 bases and 0 bases, there was a span of 10 bases. CDR3 length equals 13 residues. Germline loops: CDR1 SGHDT, CDR2 YYEEEE. The CDR3 loop is CASTRSGSYEQYF. CDR3 sequence (DNA): TGTGCCAGCACCCGTTCGGGCTCCTACGAGCAGTACTTC.

This chain links TRBV7-2 with TRBJ2-5; 9 bases fit TRBD2. Looked up from germline, CDR1 is SGHTA and CDR2 is FQGNSA. The CDR3 consists of 16 residues. The ends lost 1 base at V and 1 base at J; junction bases unmatched: 4. As DNA, the CDR3 is TGTGCCAGCAGCTTAGGGCGGGGGGGATCCCAAGAGACCCAGTACTTC. Amino acids: CASSLGRGGSQETQYF.

The chain uses TRBV13 and TRBJ2-7, with 8 bases fitting TRBD1. The CDR3 runs to 15 residues. Germline values: CDR1 PRHDT, CDR2 FYEKMQ (reference sequence). Trimming took 2 bases from V and 5 from J; bases not matched to a gene: 8. CDR3: CASSLRQGASDEQYF. The CDR3 DNA reads as TGTGCCAGCAGCTTAAGGCAGGGGGCATCGGACGAGCAGTACTTC. Looking up the rest from reference TRBV13 and TRBJ2-7 gives the full variable domain: AAGVIQSPRHLIKEKRETATLKCYPIPRHDTVYWYQQGPGQDPQFLISFYEKMQSDKGSIPDRFSAQQFSDYHSELNMSSLELGDSALYFCASSLRQGASDEQYFGPGTRLTVT.

The chain couples TRBV5-1 to TRBJ2-2; 7 bases match TRBD1. The CDR3 contains 14 residues. Trimming took 0 bases from V and 7 from J; bases not matched to a gene: 3. Looked up from germline, CDR1 is SGHRS and CDR2 is YFSETQ. The CDR3 nucleotides are TGCGCCAGCAGCTTGGTACAGGGGCGCGGGGAGCTGTTTTTT. It specifies CASSLVQGRGELFF.

The chain is built from TRBV18 and TRBJ1-3; D possibly corresponds to TRBD1 (5 bases). Germline CDR1 and CDR2: KGHSH and LQKENI. V gave up 6 bases and J gave up 8 bases, with 20 bases separating them. The CDR3 has 15 amino acids. CDR3 sequence (DNA): TGTGCCAGCTCGACCTCGGAGGGGATCGAGGACACCATATATTTT. It is translated as CASSTSEGIEDTIYF.

The V and J genes are TRBV18 and TRBJ1-2, with D hard to call. Germline CDR1 KGHSH, CDR2 LQKENI. The CDR3 sequence is 14 residues long. V was cut by 3 bases and J by 4 bases, with 12 bases left in between. The CDR3, as DNA: TGTGCCAGCTCACCCTTGGGAGTAGTCTATGGCTACACCTTC. Its protein is CASSPLGVVYGYTF. Full variable domain (missing parts from reference TRBV18 and TRBJ1-2): NAGVMQNPRHLVRRRGQEARLRCSPMKGHSHVYWYRQLPEEGLKFMVYLQKENIIDESGMPKERFSAEFPKEGPSILRIQQVVRGDSAAYFCASSPLGVVYGYTFGSGTRLTVV.

The genes are TRBV28 and TRBJ1-2, with D unclear. Looked up from germline, CDR1 is MDHEN and CDR2 is SYDVKM. CDR3 length equals 15 residues. Trimming took 3 bases from V and 3 from J, leaving 14 bases between them. The CDR3 DNA is TGTGCCAGCAGTTTTCCAACCAAGAACTACTATGGCTACACCTTC. As protein: CASSFPTKNYYGYTF.

The chain is built from TRBV14 and TRBJ2-1, with 13 bases lining up with TRBD2. The CDR3 is 19 residues long. Germline loops: CDR1 SGHDN, CDR2 FVKESK. With V trimmed by 4 bases and J by 6 bases, 15 bases remained unmatched. CDR3 sequence (DNA): TGTGCCAGCAGCCTCCGGACTAGCGGGGGACGCGGCCGTCTCAATGAGCAGTTCTTC. It encodes CASSLRTSGGRGRLNEQFF.

The chain carries TRBV28 and TRBJ1-6, with 7 bases matching TRBD1. The germline gives CDR1 MDHEN, CDR2 SYDVKM. J lost 10 bases, V lost 7 bases, and 10 bases had no gene match. The CDR3 runs to 14 residues. DNA for the CDR3: TGTGCCAGCATTCCACAGGGGAAGGGCTCACCCCTCCACTTT. This codes for CASIPQGKGSPLHF.

The V gene is TRBV7-2, the J gene TRBJ1-2; unclear D gene. V dropped 5 bases and J dropped 8 bases, with 15 bases sitting between them. Germline V CDR1 and CDR2: SGHTA, FQGNSA. This CDR3 has 13 residues. CDR3 loop: CASSPPVVHGYTF. The CDR3 bases are TGTGCCAGCAGCCCCCCGGTGGTCCACGGCTACACCTTC.

The V and J genes are TRBV3-1 (or the pseudogene TRBV3-2) and TRBJ2-5; TRBD2 agrees at 9 bases. Trimming removed 4 bases from V and 5 bases from J; junction bases left unmatched: 5. The CDR3 runs to 14 residues. CDR1 and CDR2 from the germline V gene are LGHDT and YNNKEL (reference sequence). This chain's CDR3 is CASSRGLAGETQYF. CDR3 DNA: TGTGCCAGCAGCCGGGGACTAGCAGGGGAGACCCAGTACTTC.

This clone was counted a few times. The V gene is TRBV2, the J gene TRBJ1-2; D gene ambiguous. Trimming took off 8 bases at V and 11 bases at J, with 18 bases between the two ends. Germline assignment: CDR1 SNHLY and CDR2 FYNNEI. The CDR3 runs 12 residues. Here the CDR3 DNA reads TGTGCCAGCGGGAGGATCGGAAAAACGTACACCTTC. Translation: CASGRIGKTYTF.

The gene calls are TRBV6-2 or TRBV6-3 and TRBJ2-7, with D maybe TRBD1 (6 bases). V was clipped by 2 bases and J by 5 bases, with 13 bases between them. Germline CDR1 is MNHEY and CDR2 is SVGEGT. This CDR3 is built from 14 residues. Here the CDR3 reads CASSYLSQGNEQYF. DNA for the CDR3: TGTGCCAGCAGTTACCTCTCTCAGGGGAACGAGCAGTACTTC.

The CDR3 here is CASSSSTSGGSVPSYNEQFF. CDR3 coding DNA: TGTGCCAGCAGCTCCTCTACTAGCGGGGGGTCAGTCCCCTCCTACAATGAGCAGTTCTTC. V and J are TRBV7-8 and TRBJ2-1, with 12 bases aligning to TRBD2. Trimming cost V 4 bases and J 0 bases; bases outside gene matches: 13. The germline CDR1 and CDR2 sequences are SGHVS and FQNEAQ. CDR3 size: 20 residues.

V usage is TRBV12-3 or TRBV12-4 and J usage is TRBJ2-7, with unresolved D. The CDR3 runs 11 residues. The V end lost 5 bases, the J end lost 9 bases, and 11 bases lay between the germline ends. Written as DNA, the CDR3 is TGTGCCAGCAGTCTCGCCTCAGTGCAGTACTTC. This sequence encodes CASSLASVQYF.

The genes are TRBV2 and TRBJ1-4; 7 positions agree with TRBD1. The CDR3 has 15 residues. The V segment lost 6 bases and the J segment 4 bases; nucleotides outside the gene matches: 8. The germline V gene has CDR1 SNHLY and CDR2 FYNNEI. The CDR3 is CASSSNRGSNEKLFF. CDR3 bases: TGTGCCAGCAGCTCCAACAGGGGTAGTAATGAAAAACTGTTTTTT.

The V and J genes are TRBV7-2 and TRBJ1-3; 10 bases map to TRBD1. Germline V gene data show CDR1 as SGHTA and CDR2 as FQGNSA. This CDR3 spans 16 amino acids. Unmatched junction bases numbered 8, after V lost 5 bases and J lost 4 bases. The CDR3 bases are TGTGCCAGCAGCCCCAGGACAGGGGGGTTGGGAAACACCATATATTTT. Protein sequence: CASSPRTGGLGNTIYF.

The J gene is TRBJ1-1, the V gene TRBV20-1; D is ambiguous. The V gene's germline CDR1 is DFQATT and CDR2 SNEGSKA (reference sequence). The CDR3 runs 11 residues. Trimming left V 0 bases short and J 3 bases short, with 2 bases between. The CDR3 nucleotides are TGCAGTGCTAGAGACTACACTGAAGCTTTCTTT. Translating gives CSARDYTEAFF.

V usage is TRBV7-9 and J usage is TRBJ1-4, with a possible D match to TRBD1 (5 bases). Trimming took off 5 bases at V and 5 bases at J, with 18 bases between the two ends. The CDR3 has 16 amino acids. Germline V gene lookup returns CDR1 SEHNR and CDR2 FQNEAQ (reference sequence). The CDR3 DNA follows: TGTGCCAGCAGCCCTCGGCGGGCGGGACGGAATGAAAAACTGTTTTTT. Amino acid sequence: CASSPRRAGRNEKLFF.

The chain links TRBV5-1 to TRBJ2-3; perhaps TRBD2 as D (5 bases). Germline CDR1 and CDR2: SGHRS and YFSETQ. The V gene lost 1 base and the J gene lost 4 bases, with 7 bases spanning the gap. The CDR3 length is 13 residues. Written as DNA, the CDR3 is TGCGCCAGCAGCTTGATAGCGCCAGATACGCAGTATTTT. It yields the protein CASSLIAPDTQYF.

V is TRBV5-4 and J is TRBJ2-5; the match to TRBD1 covers 9 bases. Per germline, CDR1 SGHNT and CDR2 YYREEE (reference sequence). V shed 4 bases and J 5 bases; nucleotides not matched to a gene: 9. The CDR3 contains 15 residues. Here the CDR3 reads CASSETGGAGETQYF. The CDR3 nucleotides read TGTGCCAGCAGCGAAACAGGGGGCGCGGGGGAGACCCAGTACTTC.